The 16 T cell receptor beta chains listed next were all sequenced from one sample in a study of blood T cell repertoires in COVID-19. Sequencing was performed with immunoSEQ multiplex PCR; in TCRdb, only in-frame clones are kept and a portion is missing. The data show 150,000 or so clones, with about 89% seen just once and around 6.5% held by the top ten. Sequenced material: peripheral blood. The receptors shown here come from a man at least 80 years old with acute or convalescent COVID-19.

The V call is TRBV28, the J call TRBJ1-5; D possibly corresponds to TRBD1 (5 bases). V lost 6 bases, J lost 9 bases, and 21 bases lay in between. Looked up from germline, CDR1 is MDHEN and CDR2 is SYDVKM. The CDR3 consists of 15 residues. The CDR3 sequence: CASSPPVGGRWPQHF. The CDR3 nucleotides are TGTGCCAGCAGCCCCCCCGTCGGGGGGAGGTGGCCCCAGCATTTT.

This chain links TRBV5-1 with TRBJ2-3, with D possibly being TRBD2 (7 bases). Between the trimmed V and J ends, which lost 8 bases and 1 base, there was a span of 11 bases. CDR3 length: 13 residues. The V gene's germline CDR1 is SGHRS and CDR2 YFSETQ. The CDR3 here is CASGGGRTDTQYF. The CDR3 bases are TGCGCCAGTGGGGGGGGGCGCACAGATACGCAGTATTTT.

Only one count was recorded for this clone. The V gene is TRBV5-1, the J gene TRBJ2-7; 7 bases match TRBD2. V shed 1 base, J shed 5 bases, and the junction held 12 bases outside the gene matches. Germline V gene lookup returns CDR1 SGHRS and CDR2 YFSETQ. CDR3 length: 16 amino acids. The CDR3 spells CASSLLGPGGKNEQYF. For the CDR3, the DNA is TGCGCCAGCAGCTTGTTAGGTCCCGGGGGGAAGAACGAGCAGTACTTC. Together with reference TRBV5-1 and TRBJ2-7, the CDR3 gives the full variable domain: KAGVTQTPRYLIKTRGQQVTLSCSPISGHRSVSWYQQTPGQGLQFLFEYFSETQRNKGNFPGRFSGRQFSNSRSEMNVSTLELGDSALYLCASSLLGPGGKNEQYFGPGTRLTVT.

The chain has TRBV3-1 (or the pseudogene TRBV3-2) and TRBJ1-5; 8 nucleotides line up with TRBD1. The CDR3 totals 15 residues. Trimming removed 4 bases from V and 5 bases from J; junction bases left unmatched: 7. Germline V gene data show CDR1 as LGHDT and CDR2 as YNNKEL (reference sequence). The CDR3 spells CASSPGQGADQPQHF. The CDR3 region has the DNA TGTGCCAGCAGCCCGGGCCAGGGGGCGGATCAGCCCCAGCATTTT.

The chain joins TRBV5-6 to TRBJ2-3, with unresolved D. V lost 1 base to trimming and J lost 3 bases, with 21 bases between them. The CDR3 runs 18 residues. CDR1 is SGHDT and CDR2 is YYEEEE in the germline V gene. Here the CDR3 DNA reads TGTGCCAGCAGCTTGAGGCTAGTCTCGGCCACTTTGACAGATACGCAGTATTTT. Translated, it gives CASSLRLVSATLTDTQYF.

This clone has just one count. The genes are TRBV9 and TRBJ1-3; 8 positions match TRBD1. The germline V gene encodes CDR1 SGDLS and CDR2 YYNGEE. Trimming removed 0 bases from V and 4 bases from J; junction bases left unmatched: 9. The CDR3 runs 17 residues. CDR3: CASSVADQTGAGNTIYF. CDR3 nucleotide sequence: TGTGCCAGCAGCGTAGCGGACCAGACAGGGGCAGGAAACACCATATATTTT.

The chain recombines TRBV4-2 with TRBJ1-2; 7 nucleotides match TRBD1. Trimming cost V 4 bases and J 4 bases; bases outside gene matches: 6. The CDR3 is 14 residues long. Per the germline V gene, CDR1 is LGHNA and CDR2 is YNFKEQ. The chain's CDR3 is CASSPLQGTYGYTF. CDR3 nucleotides: TGTGCCAGCAGCCCTCTACAGGGGACCTATGGCTACACCTTC.

The rearrangement joins TRBV5-4 to TRBJ2-3; the match to TRBD1 covers 9 bases. V shed 2 bases and J 3 bases; nucleotides not matched to a gene: 4. The CDR3 is made up of 15 amino acids. Germline lookup yields CDR1 SGHNT and CDR2 YYREEE (reference sequence). The CDR3 here is CASSFGDRVTDTQYF. The CDR3 DNA follows: TGTGCCAGCAGCTTCGGGGACAGGGTTACAGATACGCAGTATTTT.

This chain links TRBV7-9 with TRBJ2-3, with 8 positions matching TRBD1. This CDR3 comprises 15 residues. The V and J ends lost 5 bases and 1 base, in that order; junction bases with no gene match: 5. The germline gives CDR1 SEHNR, CDR2 FQNEAQ (reference sequence). CDR3 nucleotides: TGTGCCAGCAGCCCAGGACAGGGTCGCACAGATACGCAGTATTTT. It encodes CASSPGQGRTDTQYF. Full variable domain (outside the CDR3, taken from reference TRBV7-9 and TRBJ2-3): DTGVSQNPRHKITKRGQNVTFRCDPISEHNRLYWYRQTLGQGPEFLTYFQNEAQLEKSRLLSDRFSAERPKGSFSTLEIQRTEQGDSAMYLCASSPGQGRTDTQYFGPGTRLTVL.

CDR3 residues: CASSLDGINTDTQYF. DNA for the CDR3: TGTGCCAGCAGCCTGGACGGGATAAACACAGATACGCAGTATTTT. V and J are TRBV2 and TRBJ2-3; D is perhaps TRBD2 (5 bases). The length of the CDR3 is 15 residues. Germline V lookup: CDR1 SNHLY, CDR2 FYNNEI. With 6 bases removed from V and 2 bases from J, the gap between germline ends came to 15 bases.

The chain joins TRBV7-8 to TRBJ1-2; possible D gene TRBD1, 6 bases. Germline CDR1 is SGHVS and CDR2 is FQNEAQ. V was shortened by 4 bases and J by 6 bases, with 12 bases between the two germline ends. CDR3 length equals 13 residues. The CDR3 sequence is CASSYRESHGYTF. Here the CDR3 DNA reads TGTGCCAGCAGCTACAGGGAATCCCATGGCTACACCTTC.

The CDR3 loop reads CAWSAPRDSRPTEAFF. DNA of the CDR3: TGTGCCTGGAGTGCACCCCGGGACAGTCGACCCACTGAAGCTTTCTTT. This chain uses TRBV30 with TRBJ1-1, with TRBD1 matching 7 bases. The V segment lost 1 base and the J segment 4 bases; nucleotides outside the gene matches: 12. Germline V gene lookup returns CDR1 GTSNPN and CDR2 SVGIG (reference sequence). This CDR3 region has 16 residues.

The chain employs TRBV15 and TRBJ2-1, with D unclear. The length of the CDR3 is 15 residues. The ends were cut back, 0 bases at V and 9 bases at J, with 15 bases in the middle. The V gene's germline CDR1 is LNHNV and CDR2 YYDKDF (reference sequence). CDR3: CATSRDQTPVGEQFF. The CDR3 nucleotides read TGTGCCACCAGCAGAGACCAAACCCCGGTTGGTGAGCAGTTCTTC.

Note on this clone: Other nucleotide sequences in the sample specify the same CDR3. CDR3 residues: CATSRGTSGAYNEQFF. The CDR3 bases are TGTGCCACCAGCAGAGGGACTAGCGGGGCCTACAATGAGCAGTTCTTC. V and J are TRBV15 and TRBJ2-1, with 12 bases aligning to TRBD2. V gave up 1 base and J gave up 2 bases; unmatched junction bases: 0. The CDR3 is 16 amino acids. CDR1 LNHNV and CDR2 YYDKDF come from the germline V gene (reference sequence).

This chain uses TRBV15 with TRBJ2-2; D call uncertain. V was pared by 4 bases and J by 6 bases, with 9 bases between. The CDR3 runs 13 residues. Germline loops: CDR1 LNHNV, CDR2 YYDKDF (reference sequence). The DNA of the CDR3 is TGTGCCACCAGCACAAGCATACCCGGGGAGCTGTTTTTT. Its protein is CATSTSIPGELFF.

The CDR3 sequence: CASSIQGIDTGELFF. CDR3 nucleotide sequence: TGCGCCAGCAGCATCCAGGGTATCGACACCGGGGAGCTGTTTTTT. The chain links TRBV5-1 to TRBJ2-2; perhaps TRBD1 as D (5 bases). V was cut by 4 bases and J by 3 bases, with 13 bases left in between. Germline-derived CDR1 and CDR2 are SGHRS and YFSETQ. The CDR3 spans 15 residues. Looking up the rest from reference TRBV5-1 and TRBJ2-2 gives the full variable domain: KAGVTQTPRYLIKTRGQQVTLSCSPISGHRSVSWYQQTPGQGLQFLFEYFSETQRNKGNFPGRFSGRQFSNSRSEMNVSTLELGDSALYLCASSIQGIDTGELFFGEGSRLTVL.